One and the same sample provided the 28 T cell receptor beta chains below, sequenced in a study of cytomegalovirus exposure and HLA in healthy donors. Vbeta (60) and Jbeta (13) primers were used in the PCR. Only in-frame clones appear in the TCRdb table, and some are missing; sequencing was by immunoSEQ multiplex PCR. Of some 170,000 clones in the sample, around 75% were seen once. The sample consisted of PBMCs. The receptors come from a man in his late teens or twenties in good health and CMV-seropositive.

The gene calls are TRBV7-9 and TRBJ1-4; D gene unclear. Germline V CDR1 and CDR2: SEHNR, FQNEAQ (reference sequence). The CDR3 contains 15 residues. Trimming removed 5 bases at V and 7 bases at J, with 17 bases between. The DNA of the CDR3 is TGTGCCAGCAGCCCCGGAGGCTCCCAGAGTGAAAAACTGTTTTTT. Encoded protein: CASSPGGSQSEKLFF.

The CDR3 DNA sequence: TGTGCCAGCAGCTTAGATGACAGAAACATTCAGTACTTC. This encodes CASSLDDRNIQYF. The chain has TRBV7-6 and TRBJ2-4; D is perhaps TRBD1 (5 bases). Trimming removed 1 base from V and 6 bases from J, with 7 bases in between. The CDR3 runs 13 residues. The germline V gene encodes CDR1 SGHVS and CDR2 FNYEAQ.

This chain connects TRBV30 to TRBJ1-1; 7 bases match TRBD1. CDR3 length: 15 amino acids. V dropped 6 bases and J dropped 0; count of bases not matched to a gene: 10. The germline V gene has CDR1 GTSNPN and CDR2 SVGIG (reference sequence). CDR3 in amino acids: CACHRGGRMNTEAFF. In nucleotides, the CDR3 is TGTGCCTGCCACAGGGGTGGGAGAATGAACACTGAAGCTTTCTTT.

The V and J genes are TRBV14 and TRBJ1-1; D is uncertain. V was shortened by 4 bases and J by 5 bases, with 11 bases between the two germline ends. CDR1 is SGHDN, CDR2 FVKESK, per germline. The CDR3 sequence is 13 residues long. DNA for the CDR3: TGTGCCAGCAGCCGCGAGGAGGGAACTGAAGCTTTCTTT. Protein: CASSREEGTEAFF.

The chain recombines TRBV13 with TRBJ1-2; D might be TRBD1 (6 bases). Trimming took off 1 base at V and 0 bases at J, with 21 bases between the two ends. The CDR3 contains 19 residues. Germline V gene sequence: CDR1 PRHDT, CDR2 FYEKMQ (reference sequence). Here the CDR3 DNA reads TGTGCCAGCAGCTTAGAAGGTGGCGGCAGGGGTTTGCCTAACTATGGCTACACCTTC. Protein sequence: CASSLEGGGRGLPNYGYTF.

The J gene is TRBJ1-1, the V gene TRBV27; D gene unclear. Germline-derived CDR1 and CDR2 are MNHEY and SMNVEV (reference sequence). V shed 3 bases and J shed 0 bases, with 8 bases lying between them. CDR3 length: 14 residues. The CDR3 loop is CASSFRHLNTEAFF. The CDR3 DNA sequence: TGTGCCAGCAGTTTCCGACACCTGAACACTGAAGCTTTCTTT.

The chain carries TRBV5-1 and TRBJ2-1, with 8 bases lining up with TRBD1. Trimming at V came to 3 bases and at J to 8 bases, leaving 16 bases not matched to a gene. Germline CDR1 and CDR2: SGHRS and YFSETQ. CDR3 length: 17 residues. In DNA form, the CDR3 reads TGCGCCAGCAGCTCGGAAAAGACAGGGGCGAGTGTCGATGAGCAGTTCTTC. Amino acid sequence: CASSSEKTGASVDEQFF.

The chain combines TRBV21-1 with TRBJ2-5; the DNA was not used to check the table's D call, TRBD2. TRBV21-1 is a known pseudogene. The CDR3 runs 16 residues. In DNA, the CDR3 is TGTGCCAGCAGCATAAGGACTAGCGGGCGACAAGAGACCCAGTACTTC. This encodes CASSIRTSGRQETQYF.

In its sample, this clone was seen a few times. This chain connects TRBV28 to TRBJ1-4; D call uncertain. Trimming pared 5 bases from V and 1 base from J, leaving 11 bases between. Per germline, CDR1 MDHEN and CDR2 SYDVKM. This CDR3 contains 15 residues. CDR3 sequence (DNA): TGTGCCAGCAGTGTGACTCGGGGAACTAATGAAAAACTGTTTTTT. Translation: CASSVTRGTNEKLFF.

This clone was recorded a few times. The rearrangement joins TRBV28 to TRBJ2-7, with 9 bases fitting TRBD2. The CDR3 is made up of 14 amino acids. Losses at the gene ends were 3 bases for V and 7 bases for J; bases not matched to a gene: 7. The germline gives CDR1 MDHEN, CDR2 SYDVKM. The CDR3 region has the DNA TGTGCCAGCAGTTTGGGAGCGGGGGGACAGGAGCAGTACGTC. Encoded protein: CASSLGAGGQEQYV.

This chain links TRBV6-6 with TRBJ1-2; D uncertain. V lost 6 bases and J 6 bases, leaving 14 bases between the germline ends. Germline CDR1 reads MNHNY; CDR2 reads SVGAGI (reference sequence). This CDR3 has 13 amino acids. The CDR3 region is CASSPSAGHGYTF. The CDR3 DNA sequence: TGTGCCAGCAGCCCCAGCGCGGGCCATGGCTACACCTTC.

V usage is TRBV10-2 and J usage is TRBJ1-5; D gene ambiguous. V gave up 6 bases and J gave up 3 bases, with 9 bases separating them. Germline values: CDR1 WSHSY, CDR2 SAAADI. CDR3 length equals 13 residues. Here the CDR3 reads CASRGRVNQPQHF. The CDR3 DNA reads as TGCGCCAGCAGAGGGCGGGTCAATCAGCCCCAGCATTTT.

This clone was seen only a few times. The chain combines TRBV27 with TRBJ1-5; no definite D call. The CDR3 loop spans 18 amino acids. CDR1 and CDR2 (germline): MNHEY, SMNVEV (reference sequence). Trimming removed 6 bases from V and 2 bases from J, with 23 bases in between. CDR3 protein: CASSSTPPGYGGNQPQHF. CDR3 DNA sequence: TGTGCCAGCAGCAGCACCCCACCCGGATACGGGGGCAATCAGCCCCAGCATTTT.

The V gene is TRBV5-1, the J gene TRBJ2-2; 10 nucleotides line up with TRBD2. This CDR3 spans 15 amino acids. Germline CDR1 SGHRS, CDR2 YFSETQ. Losses at the gene ends were 5 bases for V and 4 bases for J; bases not matched to a gene: 5. CDR3 residues: CASRLAGGPTGELFF. CDR3 sequence (DNA): TGCGCCAGCAGATTAGCGGGAGGCCCCACCGGGGAGCTGTTTTTT. Looking up the rest from reference TRBV5-1 and TRBJ2-2 gives the full variable domain: KAGVTQTPRYLIKTRGQQVTLSCSPISGHRSVSWYQQTPGQGLQFLFEYFSETQRNKGNFPGRFSGRQFSNSRSEMNVSTLELGDSALYLCASRLAGGPTGELFFGEGSRLTVL.

This sequence joins TRBV19 and TRBJ2-3; 8 bases line up with TRBD2. Per the germline V gene, CDR1 is LNHDA and CDR2 is SQIVND (reference sequence). The ends lost 5 bases at V and 9 bases at J; junction bases unmatched: 13. The CDR3 is made up of 15 amino acids. CDR3 region: CASSRQAGDVGTQYF. CDR3 nucleotide sequence: TGTGCCAGTAGTCGACAAGCGGGAGATGTCGGCACGCAGTATTTT.

This clone was observed a few times. V and J are TRBV6-5 and TRBJ2-2; 8 bases line up with TRBD2. CDR3 length: 14 amino acids. Germline lookup yields CDR1 MNHEY and CDR2 SVGAGI. J was trimmed by 6 bases and V by 4 bases; bases with no gene match: 4. The CDR3 coding sequence is TGTGCCAGCAGTTTAAGCGGGAGAGCCGGGGAGCTGTTTTTT. Amino acids: CASSLSGRAGELFF.

This sequence joins TRBV9 and TRBJ2-6; 9 bases fit TRBD1. This CDR3 has 16 amino acids. CDR1 is SGDLS, CDR2 YYNGEE, per germline. The trim removed 5 bases at V and 2 bases at J, leaving 5 bases unmatched. The CDR3 spells CASRRTGGAGANVLTF. CDR3 DNA: TGTGCCAGCAGAAGAACAGGGGGCGCTGGGGCCAACGTCCTGACTTTC. Full variable domain (remainder filled in from reference TRBV9 and TRBJ2-6): DSGVTQTPKHLITATGQRVTLRCSPRSGDLSVYWYQQSLDQGLQFLIQYYNGEERAKGNILERFSAQQFPDLHSELNLSSLELGDSALYFCASRRTGGAGANVLTFGAGSRLTVL.

The chain joins TRBV30 to TRBJ2-7; 8 bases line up with TRBD1. V gave up 4 bases and J gave up 2 bases; unmatched junction bases: 7. The germline CDR1 and CDR2 sequences are GTSNPN and SVGIG (reference sequence). CDR3 length equals 14 residues. For the CDR3, the DNA is TGTGCCTGGAACCGAGGACAGGGCCCCTACGAGCAGTACGTC. This gives the protein CAWNRGQGPYEQYV.

This chain joins TRBV2 and TRBJ1-2; 7 bases are shared with TRBD1. This CDR3 has 14 residues. Germline lookup yields CDR1 SNHLY and CDR2 FYNNEI. The V gene end was trimmed by 2 bases and the J gene end by 5 bases; junction bases not matched to a gene: 5. The CDR3 region is CASSERTGAYGYTF. CDR3 in DNA: TGTGCCAGCAGTGAACGGACAGGAGCTTATGGCTACACCTTC.

The rearrangement joins TRBV6-6 to TRBJ2-1, with TRBD1 matching 7 bases. With 9 bases clipped from V and 3 bases from J, the junction kept 8 bases outside the gene matches. The CDR3 is made up of 14 amino acids. Per the germline V gene, CDR1 is MNHNY and CDR2 is SVGAGI (reference sequence). CDR3 sequence (DNA): TGTGCCAGTTCCCGGGACAGAAACTACAATGAGCAGTTCTTC. This sequence encodes CASSRDRNYNEQFF.

The V and J genes are TRBV5-1 and TRBJ1-4; TRBD1 might be the D (5 bases). This CDR3 is 14 amino acids long. V was cut by 4 bases and J by 2 bases, with 9 bases left in between. Germline V gene sequence: CDR1 SGHRS, CDR2 YFSETQ. CDR3 bases: TGCGCCAGCAGCGGGGGGGGGACTAATGAAAAACTGTTTTTT. Amino acids: CASSGGGTNEKLFF.

The J gene is TRBJ1-6, the V gene TRBV21-1. TRBV21-1 is listed as a pseudogene. The CDR3 spans 11 residues. The CDR3 nucleotides are TGTGCCATCTTTTATAATTCACCCCTCCACTTT. This encodes CAIFYNSPLHF.

The chain joins TRBV6-6 to TRBJ1-6; weak D call: TRBD1 (6 bases). Trimming removed 2 bases from V and 8 bases from J, with 16 bases in between. Germline V gene lookup returns CDR1 MNHNY and CDR2 SVGAGI (reference sequence). The CDR3 spans 16 residues. The CDR3 reads CASSYPRGQTDSPLHF. CDR3 DNA sequence: TGTGCCAGCAGTTACCCGCGCGGACAGACAGATTCACCCCTCCACTTT.

This chain joins TRBV6-1 and TRBJ1-5; D is unresolved. CDR1 is MNHNS and CDR2 is SASEGT in the germline V gene. V lost 4 bases and J 5 bases, leaving 9 bases between the germline ends. This CDR3 has 13 residues. In DNA, the CDR3 is TGTGCCAGCAGTGCGCAAACAGATCAGCCCCAGCATTTT. Its protein is CASSAQTDQPQHF.

The chain combines TRBV15 with TRBJ2-3; the D gene is possibly TRBD2 (5 bases). CDR1 LNHNV and CDR2 YYDKDF come from the germline V gene (reference sequence). The CDR3 is 13 residues long. Trimming shortened V by 0 bases and J by 10 bases, and 11 bases separated the two germline ends. CDR3 bases: TGTGCCACCAGCAGAGAGCGGACTCTACCGCAGTATTTT. Protein sequence: CATSRERTLPQYF.

J is TRBJ2-6 and V is TRBV2, with D perhaps matching TRBD1 (6 bases). Between the trimmed V and J ends, which lost 4 bases and 1 base, there was a span of 14 bases. Germline values: CDR1 SNHLY, CDR2 FYNNEI. This CDR3 has 17 residues. This CDR3 reads CASSVLSRGSGANVLTF. The CDR3 DNA reads TGTGCCAGCAGTGTTCTCTCCAGGGGATCTGGGGCCAACGTCCTGACTTTC. Drawing the rest from reference TRBV2 and TRBJ2-6, the complete variable domain is EPEVTQTPSHQVTQMGQEVILRCVPISNHLYFYWYRQILGQKVEFLVSFYNNEISEKSEIFDDQFSVERPDGSNFTLKIRSTKLEDSAMYFCASSVLSRGSGANVLTFGAGSRLTVL.

The rearrangement links TRBV7-2 to TRBJ1-1; D possibly corresponds to TRBD1 (5 bases). This CDR3 is built from 16 residues. CDR1 is SGHTA, CDR2 FQGNSA, per germline. Trimming removed 3 bases from V and 5 bases from J, with 19 bases in between. The CDR3 nucleotides are TGTGCCAGCAGCTTTTTACCCTCGGGGAGGGGAACTGAAGCTTTCTTT. Translating gives CASSFLPSGRGTEAFF. Variable domain in full (rest from reference TRBV7-2 and TRBJ1-1): GAGVSQSPSNKVTEKGKDVELRCDPISGHTALYWYRQSLGQGLEFLIYFQGNSAPDKSGLPSDRFSAERTGGSVSTLTIQRTQQEDSAVYLCASSFLPSGRGTEAFFGQGTRLTVV.

The J gene is TRBJ2-5, the V gene TRBV7-2; D is possibly TRBD1 (5 bases). V was clipped by 5 bases and J by 1 base, with 11 bases between them. This CDR3 has 14 residues. Germline V lookup: CDR1 SGHTA, CDR2 FQGNSA. DNA for the CDR3: TGTGCCAGCAGCCTGCCAGGGCGCCAAGAGACCCAGTACTTC. It specifies CASSLPGRQETQYF.